This T cell receptor (beta chain) is drawn from a study of blood T cells in healthy people across ages. Points from the study as a whole: Unsorted PBMCs blocked a conclusive comparison of naive and antigen-experienced cells.

Sample-barcoded 5' priming and a J-beta primer mix drove a second PCR of about 6 to 12 cycles. A template-switch adaptor that had 12 random nucleotides put a tag on each cDNA molecule. Each CDR3 protein is one row after TCRdb ran MiXCR on the 5' RACE reads. This sample has hundreds of thousands of distinct CDR3 sequences, with 29% found just once. The length of the CDR3 is 15 residues. CDR1 is SGHKS and CDR2 is YYEKEE in the germline V gene (reference sequence). Trimming cost V 2 bases and J 3 bases, with 11 bases left between them. As for this clonotype: The antigen is undetermined.

Input material: blood. This TCR derives from a woman of 80 years or more in good health. The chain is built from TRBV5-5 and TRBJ2-2; D may correspond to TRBD1 or TRBD2 (5 bases each). The CDR3 nucleotides are TGTGCCAGCAGCTTTTCCGGGGCGGACACCGGGGAGCTGTTTTTT. The encoded protein is CASSFSGADTGELFF.